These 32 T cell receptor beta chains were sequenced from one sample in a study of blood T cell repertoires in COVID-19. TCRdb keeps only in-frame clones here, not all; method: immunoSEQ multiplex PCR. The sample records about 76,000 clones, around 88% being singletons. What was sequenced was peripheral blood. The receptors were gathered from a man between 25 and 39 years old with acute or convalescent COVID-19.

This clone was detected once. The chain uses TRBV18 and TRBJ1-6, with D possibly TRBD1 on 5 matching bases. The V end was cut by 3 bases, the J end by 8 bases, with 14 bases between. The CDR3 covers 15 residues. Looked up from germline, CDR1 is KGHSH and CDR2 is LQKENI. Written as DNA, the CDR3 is TGTGCCAGCTCACCTATGCAGGGCTTGGATTCACCCCTCCACTTT. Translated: CASSPMQGLDSPLHF.

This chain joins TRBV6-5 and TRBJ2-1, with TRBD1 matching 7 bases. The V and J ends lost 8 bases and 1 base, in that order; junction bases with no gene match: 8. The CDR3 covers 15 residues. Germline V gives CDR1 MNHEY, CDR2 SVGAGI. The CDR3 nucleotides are TGTGCCAGCTCCCCGCCGGGACAGTCCTACAATGAGCAGTTCTTC. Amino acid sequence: CASSPPGQSYNEQFF.

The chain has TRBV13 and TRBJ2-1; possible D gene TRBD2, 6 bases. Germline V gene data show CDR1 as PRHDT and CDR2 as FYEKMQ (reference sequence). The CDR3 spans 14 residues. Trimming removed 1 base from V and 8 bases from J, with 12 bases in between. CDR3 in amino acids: CASSLAGARHEQFF. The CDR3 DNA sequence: TGTGCCAGCAGCTTAGCGGGAGCCCGCCATGAGCAGTTCTTC.

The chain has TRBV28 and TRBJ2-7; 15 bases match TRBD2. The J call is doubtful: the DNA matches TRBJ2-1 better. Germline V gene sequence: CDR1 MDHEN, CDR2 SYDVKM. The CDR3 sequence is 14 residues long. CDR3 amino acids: CASGGTSGGNEQFF. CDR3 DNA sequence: TGTGCCAGCGGCGGGACTAGCGGGGGGAATGAGCAGTTCTTC.

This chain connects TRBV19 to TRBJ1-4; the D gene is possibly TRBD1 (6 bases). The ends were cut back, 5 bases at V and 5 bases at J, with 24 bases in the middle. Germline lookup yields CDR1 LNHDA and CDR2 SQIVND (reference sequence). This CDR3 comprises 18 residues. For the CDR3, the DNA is TGTGCCAGTAGTGGTGTGGCAGGGGCTTCGGGGTTGAATGAAAAACTGTTTTTT. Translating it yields CASSGVAGASGLNEKLFF.

The chain's CDR3 is CASSFGTDTQYF. Written as DNA, the CDR3 is TGTGCCAGCAGTTTCGGCACAGATACGCAGTATTTT. The V gene is TRBV6-5, the J gene TRBJ2-3; no clear D gene. CDR1 is MNHEY and CDR2 is SVGAGI in the germline V gene. Trimming took off 4 bases at V and 1 base at J, with 3 bases between the two ends. The CDR3 covers 12 residues.

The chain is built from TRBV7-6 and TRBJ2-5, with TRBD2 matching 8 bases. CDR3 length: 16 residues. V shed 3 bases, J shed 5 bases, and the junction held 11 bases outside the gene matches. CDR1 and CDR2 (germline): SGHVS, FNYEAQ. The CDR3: CASSFEAGEDRETQYF. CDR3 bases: TGTGCCAGCAGCTTTGAAGCGGGAGAGGATAGGGAGACCCAGTACTTC.

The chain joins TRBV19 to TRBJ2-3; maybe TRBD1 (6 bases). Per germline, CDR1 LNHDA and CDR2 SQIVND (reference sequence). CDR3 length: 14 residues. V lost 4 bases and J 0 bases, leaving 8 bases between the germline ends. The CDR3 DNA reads TGTGCCAGTAGTAGACAGGTTAGCACAGATACGCAGTATTTT. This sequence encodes CASSRQVSTDTQYF. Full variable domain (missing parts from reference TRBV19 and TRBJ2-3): DGGITQSPKYLFRKEGQNVTLSCEQNLNHDAMYWYRQDPGQGLRLIYYSQIVNDFQKGDIAEGYSVSREKKESFPLTVTSAQKNPTAFYLCASSRQVSTDTQYFGPGTRLTVL.

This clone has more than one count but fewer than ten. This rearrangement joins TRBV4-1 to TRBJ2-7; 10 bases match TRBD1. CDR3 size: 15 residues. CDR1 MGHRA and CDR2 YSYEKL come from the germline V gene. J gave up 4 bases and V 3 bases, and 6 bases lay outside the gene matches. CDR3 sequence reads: CASSHSRDRGYEQYF. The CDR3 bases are TGCGCCAGCAGCCATTCCCGGGACAGGGGTTACGAGCAGTACTTC.

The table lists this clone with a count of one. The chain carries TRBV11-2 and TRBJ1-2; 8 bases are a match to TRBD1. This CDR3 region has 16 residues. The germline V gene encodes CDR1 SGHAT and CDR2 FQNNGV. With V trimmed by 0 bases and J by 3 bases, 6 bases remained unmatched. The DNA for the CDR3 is TGTGCCAGCAGCTTAGATAGTCAGGGGGCCGACTATGGCTACACCTTC. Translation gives CASSLDSQGADYGYTF.

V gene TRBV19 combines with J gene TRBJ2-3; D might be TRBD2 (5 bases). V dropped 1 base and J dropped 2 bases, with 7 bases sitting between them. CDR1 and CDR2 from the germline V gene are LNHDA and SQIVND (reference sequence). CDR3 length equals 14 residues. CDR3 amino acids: CASSIAGSTDTQYF. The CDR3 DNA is TGTGCCAGTAGTATAGCGGGGTCCACAGATACGCAGTATTTT. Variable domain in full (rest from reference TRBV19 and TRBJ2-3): DGGITQSPKYLFRKEGQNVTLSCEQNLNHDAMYWYRQDPGQGLRLIYYSQIVNDFQKGDIAEGYSVSREKKESFPLTVTSAQKNPTAFYLCASSIAGSTDTQYFGPGTRLTVL.

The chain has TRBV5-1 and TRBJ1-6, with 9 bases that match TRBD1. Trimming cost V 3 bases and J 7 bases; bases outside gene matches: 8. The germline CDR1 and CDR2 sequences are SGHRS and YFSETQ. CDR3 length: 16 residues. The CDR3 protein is CASSSGQGPYNSPLHF. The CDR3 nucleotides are TGCGCCAGCAGCTCTGGACAGGGGCCATACAATTCACCCCTCCACTTT.

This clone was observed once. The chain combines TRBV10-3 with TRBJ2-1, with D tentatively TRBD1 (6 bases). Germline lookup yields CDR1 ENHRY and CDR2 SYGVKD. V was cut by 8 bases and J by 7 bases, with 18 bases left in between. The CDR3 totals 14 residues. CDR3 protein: CAIRSSTGKNEQFF. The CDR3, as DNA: TGTGCCATCCGCAGTAGTACAGGGAAGAATGAGCAGTTCTTC.

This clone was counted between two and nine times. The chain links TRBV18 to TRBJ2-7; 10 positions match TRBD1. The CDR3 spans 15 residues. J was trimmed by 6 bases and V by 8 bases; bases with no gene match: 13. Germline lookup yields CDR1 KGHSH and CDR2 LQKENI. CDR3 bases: TGTGCCAGCCTAAAATCCGGGACAGGGGTGGCCGAGCAGTACTTC. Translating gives CASLKSGTGVAEQYF. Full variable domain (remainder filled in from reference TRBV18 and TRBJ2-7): NAGVMQNPRHLVRRRGQEARLRCSPMKGHSHVYWYRQLPEEGLKFMVYLQKENIIDESGMPKERFSAEFPKEGPSILRIQQVVRGDSAAYFCASLKSGTGVAEQYFGPGTRLTVT.

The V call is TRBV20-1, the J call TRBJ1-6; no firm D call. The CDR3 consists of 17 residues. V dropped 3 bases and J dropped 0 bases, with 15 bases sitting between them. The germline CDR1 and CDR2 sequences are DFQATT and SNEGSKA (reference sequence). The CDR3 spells CSASLAPLVSYNSPLHF. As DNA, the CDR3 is TGCAGTGCTAGTTTGGCCCCCCTGGTCTCCTATAATTCACCCCTCCACTTT.

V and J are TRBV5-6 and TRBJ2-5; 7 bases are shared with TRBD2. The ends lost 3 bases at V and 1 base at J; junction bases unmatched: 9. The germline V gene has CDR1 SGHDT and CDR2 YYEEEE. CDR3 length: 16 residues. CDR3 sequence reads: CASSSSTSPVQETQYF. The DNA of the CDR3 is TGTGCCAGCAGCTCCTCGACTAGCCCGGTCCAAGAGACCCAGTACTTC.

The CDR3 here is CASRPSTGESNEKLFF. The CDR3 region has the DNA TGTGCCAGCAGGCCGTCAACAGGGGAGTCTAATGAAAAACTGTTTTTT. The J gene is TRBJ1-4, the V gene TRBV28; TRBD1 matches 7 bases. This CDR3 comprises 16 residues. V lost 6 bases, J lost 3 bases, and 10 bases stayed unmatched. The germline V gene has CDR1 MDHEN and CDR2 SYDVKM.

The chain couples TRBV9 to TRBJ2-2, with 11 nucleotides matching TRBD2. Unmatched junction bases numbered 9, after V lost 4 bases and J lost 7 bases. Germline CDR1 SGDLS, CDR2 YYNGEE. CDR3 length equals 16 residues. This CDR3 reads CASSPSGRPLGGELFF. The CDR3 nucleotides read TGTGCCAGCAGCCCTAGCGGGAGGCCCCTGGGCGGGGAGCTGTTTTTT.

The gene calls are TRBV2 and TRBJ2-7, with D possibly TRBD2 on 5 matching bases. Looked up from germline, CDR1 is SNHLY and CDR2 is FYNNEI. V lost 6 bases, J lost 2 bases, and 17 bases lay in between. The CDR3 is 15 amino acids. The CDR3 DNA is TGTGCCAGCAGGGACCTTCTAGCTATCCCCTACGAGCAGTACTTC. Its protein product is CASRDLLAIPYEQYF.

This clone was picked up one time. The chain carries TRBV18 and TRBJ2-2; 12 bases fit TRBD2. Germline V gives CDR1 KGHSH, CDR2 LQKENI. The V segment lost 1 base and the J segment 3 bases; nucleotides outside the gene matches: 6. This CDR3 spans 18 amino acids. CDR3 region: CASSPRLAGGPDTGELFF. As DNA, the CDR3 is TGTGCCAGCTCACCACGTCTAGCGGGAGGGCCCGACACCGGGGAGCTGTTTTTT.

CDR3 amino acids: CASSFSGRAYEQYF. DNA for the CDR3: TGTGCCAGCAGTTTTAGCGGGAGGGCCTACGAGCAGTACTTC. This sequence joins TRBV2 and TRBJ2-7, with 11 bases that match TRBD2. CDR1 and CDR2 (germline): SNHLY, FYNNEI. CDR3 length equals 14 residues. J was trimmed by 2 bases and V by 5 bases; bases with no gene match: 2.

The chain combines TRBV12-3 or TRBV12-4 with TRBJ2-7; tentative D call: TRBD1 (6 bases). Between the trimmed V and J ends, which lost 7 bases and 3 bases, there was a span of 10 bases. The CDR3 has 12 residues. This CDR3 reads CASTRTDYEQYF. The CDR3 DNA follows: TGTGCCAGCACTAGGACAGACTACGAGCAGTACTTC.

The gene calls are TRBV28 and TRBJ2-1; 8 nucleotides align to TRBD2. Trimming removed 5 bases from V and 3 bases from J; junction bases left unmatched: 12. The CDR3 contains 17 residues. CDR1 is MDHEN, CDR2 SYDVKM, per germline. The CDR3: CASSSRSGRAFYNEQFF. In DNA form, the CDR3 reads TGTGCCAGCAGTAGTAGGTCCGGGAGGGCCTTCTACAATGAGCAGTTCTTC.

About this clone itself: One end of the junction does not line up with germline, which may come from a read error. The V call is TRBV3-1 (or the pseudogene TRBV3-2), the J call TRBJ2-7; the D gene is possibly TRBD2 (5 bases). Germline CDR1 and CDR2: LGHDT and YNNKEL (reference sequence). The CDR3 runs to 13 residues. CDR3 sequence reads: CASSQGGVSEVSF. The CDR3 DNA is TGTGCCAGCAGCCAAGGGGGTGTTAGCGAGGTTTCCTTC.

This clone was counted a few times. In DNA form, the CDR3 reads TGCGCCAGCAGCCTAGACTACTCTGGAAACACCATATATTTT. This translates into CASSLDYSGNTIYF. The rearrangement joins TRBV5-1 to TRBJ1-3, with no clear D. The CDR3 is 14 amino acids. Germline V lookup: CDR1 SGHRS, CDR2 YFSETQ. V lost 4 bases to trimming and J lost 0 bases, with 8 bases between them.

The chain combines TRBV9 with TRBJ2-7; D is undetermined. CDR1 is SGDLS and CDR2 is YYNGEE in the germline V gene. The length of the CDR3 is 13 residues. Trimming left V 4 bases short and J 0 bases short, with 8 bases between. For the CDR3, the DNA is TGTGCCAGCAGCCCCCGGAGCTCCTACGAGCAGTACTTC. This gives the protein CASSPRSSYEQYF.

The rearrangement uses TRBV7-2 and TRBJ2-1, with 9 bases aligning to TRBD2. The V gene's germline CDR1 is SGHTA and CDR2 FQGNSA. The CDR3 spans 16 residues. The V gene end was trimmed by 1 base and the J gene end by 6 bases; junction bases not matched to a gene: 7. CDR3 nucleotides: TGTGCCAGCAGCTTAGGCGGGACTAGCAGAATCAATGAGCAGTTCTTC. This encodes CASSLGGTSRINEQFF.

CDR3 bases: TGTGCCAGCAGCCAATTACTTGGGCTAGCGGGAGCCGGGGAGCTGTTTTTT. Its protein product is CASSQLLGLAGAGELFF. The chain employs TRBV16 and TRBJ2-2; 10 positions agree with TRBD2. Germline V gives CDR1 KGHSY, CDR2 FQNENV. CDR3 length: 17 amino acids. The V and J ends lost 1 base and 6 bases, in that order; junction bases with no gene match: 8.

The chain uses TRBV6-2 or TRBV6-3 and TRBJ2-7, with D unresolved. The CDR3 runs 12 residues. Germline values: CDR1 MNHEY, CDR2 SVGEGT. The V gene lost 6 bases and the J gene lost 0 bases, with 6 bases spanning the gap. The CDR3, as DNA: TGTGCCAGCAGCATCAGCTCCTACGAGCAGTACTTC. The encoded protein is CASSISSYEQYF.

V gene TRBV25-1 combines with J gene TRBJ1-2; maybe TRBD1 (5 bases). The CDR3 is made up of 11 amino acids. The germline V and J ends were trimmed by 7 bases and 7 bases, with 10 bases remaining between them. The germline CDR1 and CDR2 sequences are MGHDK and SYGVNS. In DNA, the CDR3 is TGTGCCAGCAACGGAGGGGTTGGCTACACCTTC. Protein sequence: CASNGGVGYTF.

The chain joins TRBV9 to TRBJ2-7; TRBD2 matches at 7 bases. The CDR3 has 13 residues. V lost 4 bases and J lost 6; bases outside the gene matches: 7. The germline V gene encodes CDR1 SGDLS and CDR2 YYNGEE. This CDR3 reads CASSPRGRAEQYF. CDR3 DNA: TGTGCCAGCAGCCCCCGGGGGAGGGCCGAGCAGTACTTC.

The CDR3 loop reads CASSGKTGRINTIYF. The CDR3 DNA sequence: TGTGCCAGCAGCGGGAAGACAGGGCGAATCAACACCATATATTTT. This chain links TRBV11-2 with TRBJ1-3, with 7 positions matching TRBD1. The germline V gene has CDR1 SGHAT and CDR2 FQNNGV. The CDR3 consists of 15 residues. V trimming: 5 bases; J trimming: 7 bases; junction bases outside the gene matches: 11.